The clone carrying this T cell receptor beta chain was seen only a few times. Its cognate antigen is unknown. The sample originates from a study of shared clonotypes between healthy human individuals. V shed 2 bases and J shed 0 bases, with 14 bases lying between them. This CDR3 has 17 residues. CDR1 is MNHNS and CDR2 is SASEGT in the germline V gene. Assay: immunoSEQ multiplex PCR; the TCRdb copy retains only in-frame clones and omits some. The sample carries about 380,000 clones, approximately 96% recorded once. Study results and limitations: Genetic and exposure-history diversity was limited by the small donor number.

This TCR derives from a man in his thirties or forties in good health. The sample was memory CD8+ T cells sorted from blood. The subset was: CD45RO+ cells pooled with CCR7-negative TemRA cells. V is TRBV6-1 and J is TRBJ2-4; perhaps TRBD1 as D (5 bases). The CDR3, as DNA: TGTGCCAGCAGTGAACAAACAGGAGTACTAGCCAAAAACATTCAGTACTTC. Translating gives CASSEQTGVLAKNIQYF.